One sample yielded the 20 T cell receptor beta chains listed below, sequenced in a study of spatial heterogeneity in lung cancer. Study results and limitations: It was found that expanded intratumoral alpha and beta TCR counts tracked tumor mutation counts.

These TCRs are of unknown antigen specificity. Time point meaning: sample taken at primary tumor resection. TCRdb reprocessed the 5' RACE reads via MiXCR and lists one record per CDR3 protein. The repertoire holds over 5,500 distinct CDR3 sequences, with 11% to 15% as singletons. The sample was lung tumor tissue, taken at surgery. The origin of the receptors is a male donor with early-stage non-small cell lung cancer.

This clonotype showed up many times. For a library built for alpha chains, this beta chain is a stray read; little rests on its size. The rearrangement uses TRBV5-1 and TRBJ1-2; 8 bases agree with TRBD1. The CDR3 runs 12 residues. Losses at the gene ends were 4 bases for V and 10 bases for J; bases not matched to a gene: 6. The germline V gene has CDR1 SGHRS and CDR2 YFSETQ. The CDR3 region is CASSRQGADYTF. The CDR3 DNA reads as TGCGCCAGCAGCCGTCAGGGGGCTGACTACACCTTC.

This clonotype was observed many times. This beta chain came through as a stray read in a library set up for alpha chains, and its size says little. The chain carries TRBV7-3 and TRBJ2-7, with 7 positions matching TRBD1. J gave up 5 bases and V 2 bases, and 9 bases lay outside the gene matches. CDR1 and CDR2 (germline): SGHTA, FQGTGA. The CDR3 has 15 amino acids. This CDR3 reads CASSLAGDSIDEQYF. The CDR3 DNA reads as TGTGCCAGCAGCTTAGCCGGGGACAGTATCGACGAGCAGTACTTC.

This clonotype was seen many times. The library was designed around alpha chains, so this beta chain is a stray read whose abundance carries little weight. The rearrangement joins TRBV28 to TRBJ2-1; D uncertain. Looked up from germline, CDR1 is MDHEN and CDR2 is SYDVKM. The CDR3 has 15 amino acids. Trimming shortened V by 5 bases and J by 4 bases, and 15 bases separated the two germline ends. CDR3: CASSPQLTRYNEQFF. The CDR3 bases are TGTGCCAGCAGTCCCCAATTAACTCGATACAATGAGCAGTTCTTC.

By sample fraction, this clonotype is medium-sized (0.01 to 0.1%). This beta chain lies outside the target of a library built for alpha chains; its clone size means little. V is TRBV7-2 and J is TRBJ2-1; D perhaps matches TRBD1 (6 bases). CDR1 and CDR2 from the germline V gene are SGHTA and FQGNSA. This CDR3 has 15 residues. Deletions cut 5 bases from V and 6 bases from J, with 17 bases between. CDR3 sequence: CASSPPPAGANEQFF. CDR3 nucleotide sequence: TGTGCCAGCAGCCCCCCCCCGGCAGGGGCCAATGAGCAGTTCTTC.

By frequency in the sample, this clonotype is medium-sized (0.01 to 0.1%). Because this beta chain is a stray read in a library intended to capture alpha chains, its abundance should not be given much weight. The chain joins TRBV5-1 to TRBJ2-3; D unclear. Germline values: CDR1 SGHRS, CDR2 YFSETQ. Deletions cut 0 bases from V and 2 bases from J, with 16 bases between. There are 17 residues in the CDR3. The CDR3 sequence: CASSLDGRPGLTDTQYF. In DNA, the CDR3 is TGCGCCAGCAGCTTGGACGGTAGGCCCGGCCTCACAGATACGCAGTATTTT.

Turning to this clonotype: This could be a read error, since a much larger clone is one nucleotide away. Because this beta chain is a stray read in a library intended to capture alpha chains, its abundance should not be given much weight. The chain is built from TRBV7-8 and TRBJ1-5, with a possible D match to TRBD1 (6 bases). The CDR3 has 13 residues. Looked up from germline, CDR1 is SGHVS and CDR2 is FQNEAQ. CDR3 coding DNA: TGTGCCAGCAACTCGGGGGGCAATCGGCCCCAGCATTTT. This encodes CASNSGGNRPQHF.

This clonotype was found many times. This beta chain was picked up by a library intended for alpha chains and is off target, so its count carries little meaning. V and J are TRBV12-3 or TRBV12-4 and TRBJ2-2; TRBD2 aligns across 9 bases. The J segment lost 0 bases and the V segment lost 8 bases, leaving 4 bases of the junction unmatched. The CDR3 totals 15 residues. CDR3 nucleotide sequence: TGTGCCAGCGCATGGACTAGCGCGAACACCGGGGAGCTGTTTTTT. It translates to CASAWTSANTGELFF.

This clonotype is deemed medium-sized. Within a library made for alpha chains, this beta chain is off target, and its count is uninformative. CDR3 DNA: TGTGCCAGCCTGTGGGGGAGCTCCTATAATTCACCCCTCCACTTT. Its protein is CASLWGSSYNSPLHF. The V and J genes are TRBV28 and TRBJ1-6; perhaps TRBD1 as D (5 bases). Trimming took off 8 bases at V and 0 bases at J, with 11 bases between the two ends. This CDR3 has 15 residues. Germline V gene data show CDR1 as MDHEN and CDR2 as SYDVKM.

This clonotype has only a few counts. With the library built for alpha chains, this beta chain is off target and its frequency is not meaningful. The chain uses TRBV27 and TRBJ2-1; 10 nucleotides line up with TRBD2. The length of the CDR3 is 15 residues. Germline values: CDR1 MNHEY, CDR2 SMNVEV (reference sequence). Trimming at V came to 7 bases and at J to 4 bases, leaving 7 bases not matched to a gene. CDR3 DNA sequence: TGTGCCAGCACCCCTAGCGGGGGTAGGTACAATGAGCAGTTCTTC. Translated, it gives CASTPSGGRYNEQFF.

This clonotype is deemed medium-sized. With the library built for alpha chains, this beta chain is off target and its frequency is not meaningful. This sequence joins TRBV7-9 and TRBJ1-4; 7 nucleotides agree with TRBD1. The CDR3 spans 16 residues. Trimming at V came to 2 bases and at J to 0 bases, leaving 3 bases not matched to a gene. Per germline, CDR1 SEHNR and CDR2 FQNEAQ (reference sequence). The CDR3, as DNA: TGTGCCAGCAGCTTACGCAGGGGGGCAACTAATGAAAAACTGTTTTTT. It translates to CASSLRRGATNEKLFF.

In the case of this clonotype: Because the library targeted alpha chains, this beta chain is an off-target read whose size means little. The genes are TRBV12-3 or TRBV12-4 and TRBJ2-1, with 9 bases aligning to TRBD1. The CDR3 loop spans 15 amino acids. The V segment lost 5 bases and the J segment 6 bases; nucleotides outside the gene matches: 8. CDR3 sequence (DNA): TGTGCCAGCAGTCCACCGGGACAGGGAGTCAATGAGCAGTTCTTC. This encodes CASSPPGQGVNEQFF.

This clonotype was counted many times. This beta chain came through as a stray read in a library set up for alpha chains, and its size says little. J is TRBJ2-5 and V is TRBV20-1; D is undetermined. Germline V lookup: CDR1 DFQATT, CDR2 SNEGSKA (reference sequence). Trimming took 8 bases from V and 0 from J, leaving 13 bases between them. CDR3 length: 13 amino acids. CDR3 in amino acids: CSCIGSDQETQYF. CDR3 in DNA: TGCAGTTGCATAGGGTCCGACCAAGAGACCCAGTACTTC.

This clonotype is termed medium-sized. This beta chain turned up in a library designed for alpha chains; as an off-target read, its abundance says little. The chain joins TRBV2 to TRBJ2-2, with D possibly matching TRBD2 (5 bases). Per the germline V gene, CDR1 is SNHLY and CDR2 is FYNNEI. CDR3 length equals 13 residues. The ends were cut back, 8 bases at V and 3 bases at J, with 10 bases in the middle. CDR3 coding DNA: TGTGCCAGCCAGGTCGGGGACACCGGGGAGCTGTTTTTT. The encoded protein is CASQVGDTGELFF.

This clonotype has at least ten counts. A library prepared for alpha chains yielded this beta chain as an off-target read; its size is of little meaning. The chain has TRBV20-1 and TRBJ2-3; 7 nucleotides line up with TRBD2. CDR1 and CDR2 (germline): DFQATT, SNEGSKA (reference sequence). The J segment lost 0 bases and the V segment lost 3 bases, leaving 15 bases of the junction unmatched. There are 18 residues in the CDR3. The CDR3 DNA follows: TGCAGTGCTAGGCACTCCAATAGGGGAGGGGCAAGCACAGATACGCAGTATTTT. Translating it yields CSARHSNRGGASTDTQYF.

This clonotype is labeled medium-sized (0.01 to 0.1%). This beta chain came through as a stray read in a library set up for alpha chains, and its size says little. J is TRBJ2-7 and V is TRBV3-1; D unclear. Trimming pared 1 base from V and 1 base from J, leaving 2 bases between. CDR1 and CDR2 from the germline V gene are LGHDT and YNNKEL (reference sequence). The CDR3 runs 12 residues. The chain's CDR3 is CASSQVSYEQYF. The CDR3 DNA reads as TGTGCCAGCAGCCAAGTGTCCTACGAGCAGTACTTC.

This clonotype is judged medium-sized. The library was built for alpha chains, so this beta chain is an off-target read and its size means little. The J gene is TRBJ2-7, the V gene TRBV5-1, with D possibly TRBD1 on 6 matching bases. The germline V gene encodes CDR1 SGHRS and CDR2 YFSETQ. Between the trimmed V and J ends, which lost 0 bases and 2 bases, there was a span of 9 bases. The CDR3 extends over 14 amino acids. The CDR3 region is CASSLGGGPYEQYF. CDR3 bases: TGCGCCAGCAGCTTGGGTGGGGGCCCCTACGAGCAGTACTTC.

This clonotype is classed as medium-sized (0.01 to 0.1%). Because the library targeted alpha chains, this beta chain is an off-target read whose size means little. The rearrangement links TRBV11-2 to TRBJ2-2, with TRBD1 as a possible D gene (5 bases). Germline V CDR1 and CDR2: SGHAT, FQNNGV. The V and J ends lost 1 base and 9 bases respectively, with 15 bases between them. The CDR3 runs to 15 residues. Here the CDR3 reads CASSLVSGPGRELFF. In DNA form, the CDR3 reads TGTGCCAGCAGCTTAGTTTCCGGACCAGGGAGGGAGCTGTTTTTT.

With respect to this clonotype: Little can be read into the size of this beta chain, an off-target read in a library designed for alpha chains. The chain combines TRBV7-9 with TRBJ1-5, with D unresolved. V lost 2 bases, J lost 7 bases, and 12 bases lay in between. CDR1 and CDR2 from the germline V gene are SEHNR and FQNEAQ (reference sequence). This CDR3 comprises 14 residues. CDR3 residues: CASSLSGVGQPQHF. The CDR3 DNA is TGTGCCAGCAGCTTAAGCGGGGTCGGGCAGCCCCAGCATTTT. Variable domain in full (rest from reference TRBV7-9 and TRBJ1-5): DTGVSQNPRHKITKRGQNVTFRCDPISEHNRLYWYRQTLGQGPEFLTYFQNEAQLEKSRLLSDRFSAERPKGSFSTLEIQRTEQGDSAMYLCASSLSGVGQPQHFGDGTRLSIL.

The sample holds many counts of this clonotype. The size of this beta chain means little, since it is a stray read in a library made for alpha chains. The chain recombines TRBV10-2 with TRBJ2-2; perhaps TRBD2 as D (6 bases). CDR1 and CDR2 (germline): WSHSY, SAAADI. The CDR3 loop spans 16 amino acids. V lost 0 bases and J lost 4, with 12 bases in between. The CDR3 protein is CASSESGGPSTGELFF. In nucleotides, the CDR3 is TGCGCCAGCAGTGAGTCGGGGGGACCTTCCACCGGGGAGCTGTTTTTT.

This clonotype is medium-sized. Little can be read into the size of this beta chain, an off-target read in a library designed for alpha chains. CDR3 bases: TGCAGTGCTACGACTAGCGGGGGGGCCCATGAGCAGTTCTTC. Protein sequence: CSATTSGGAHEQFF. This chain links TRBV20-1 with TRBJ2-1; 14 nucleotides match TRBD2. J lost 8 bases, V lost 4 bases, and 4 bases had no gene match. The CDR3 is 14 residues long. CDR1 and CDR2 (germline): DFQATT, SNEGSKA (reference sequence).